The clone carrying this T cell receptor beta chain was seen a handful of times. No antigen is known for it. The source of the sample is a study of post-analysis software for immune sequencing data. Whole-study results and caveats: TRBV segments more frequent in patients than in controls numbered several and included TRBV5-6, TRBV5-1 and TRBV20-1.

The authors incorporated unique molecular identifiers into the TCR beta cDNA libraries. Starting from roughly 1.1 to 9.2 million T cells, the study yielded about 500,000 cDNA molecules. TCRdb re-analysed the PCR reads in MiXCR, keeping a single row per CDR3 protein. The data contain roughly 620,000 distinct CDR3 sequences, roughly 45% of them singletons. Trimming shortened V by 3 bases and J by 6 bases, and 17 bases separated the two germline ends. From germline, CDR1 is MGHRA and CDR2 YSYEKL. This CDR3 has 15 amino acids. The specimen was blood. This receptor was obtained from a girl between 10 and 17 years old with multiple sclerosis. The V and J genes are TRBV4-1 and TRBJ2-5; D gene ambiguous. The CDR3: CASSQDPGPKQTQYF. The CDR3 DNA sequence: TGCGCCAGCAGCCAGGACCCTGGTCCTAAACAGACCCAGTACTTC.